This T cell receptor beta chain derives from a study of shared clonotypes between healthy human individuals (dated by TCRdb to about 2020). Looking at the study overall: The cohort included a few men and two women between 18 and 49 years of age. Libraries were prepared and TCR repertoires were sequenced by different laboratories using diverse techniques, in order to increase sequencing depth and limit assay-specific biases. Blood TCR repertoires of a handful of healthy adults were deeply sequenced to estimate repertoire size and the extent of clonotype sharing between individuals. For each donor, CD4 naive and CD4 memory were each run on three plates, CD8 naive on two plates, and CD8 memory on one plate. Each donor's leukapheresis produced roughly between roughly 0.85 and 10 billion PBMCs. Results and caveats for the whole study, not just this receptor: When several donors were compared, the shared fraction of clonotypes was 5% to 6.5% for naive CD4, 3.5% to 4% for naive CD8, 2.3% for memory CD4, and around 0.37% for memory CD8. Compared with non-shared clonotypes, the clonotypes found in all four sorted-subset donors had higher generation probabilities. Because the study included only a small number of donors, the genetic and exposure-history diversity represented was limited. Naive subsets generally had larger estimated clonotype richness than memory subsets. Sampling was restricted to blood, and TCR repertoires in tissues likely differ from the TCR repertoires found in blood. Rarefaction of sorted-subset datasets indicated incomplete sequencing despite the large sequencing depth. Pairwise subsampling led to the expectation that sequencing depth would affect the degree of clonotype sharing among donors.

The donors were healthy, HIV-negative adults who had no recently reported acute infections or vaccinations. Every donor was a Caucasian adult living in Nashville, Tennessee, USA. CD4+ T cells were enriched through magnetic negative selection, after which naive cells were positively selected on CD45RA and the remaining negative fraction served as the memory subset. Blood was obtained by leukapheresis, after which PBMCs were separated by Ficoll-Histopaque density gradient centrifugation and cryopreserved in liquid nitrogen vapor phase. Analytical flow cytometry was used to check the purity and quantity of each magnetically sorted T cell population. From each sorted fraction, genomic DNA was isolated and quantified by UV absorbance on a Nanodrop 2000c. TCR CDR3 regions were amplified from genomic DNA by multiplex PCR using the deep immunoSEQ assay. For each cell subset, the extracted genomic DNA was distributed evenly across all wells of several immunoSEQ 96-well plates, and each plate served as one replicate. For sorted subsets, around 0.2 ug of genomic DNA, equivalent to around 30,000 T cell genomes, went into each replicate PCR. Purified libraries were measured with a Qubit 3.0 fluorometer, size-checked on a Bioanalyzer 2100, and measured again with the KAPA Library Quantification kit. Each immunoSEQ 96-well plate was sequenced on its own single-read 150-cycle Illumina NextSeq 550 flow cell. In the authors' own workflow: Because only junctional sequences without quality scores were contained in the immunoSEQ output, filtering matching that applied to full-length reads could not be performed. Sequences were annotated with PyIR, a Python wrapper for IgBLAST v1.9, using IMGT germline references to assign V/J genes and CDR3. Reads were removed for weak V/J assignments (E-value above 1e-6), missing CDR3, stop codons, out-of-frame junctions, or ambiguous translated residues. V3J clonotypes were defined as sequences sharing the same inferred V gene, J gene, and CDR3 amino acid sequence. The percentage overlap between two repertoires was calculated by dividing the number of shared unique clonotypes by the size of the smaller repertoire. Three approaches were used to assess repertoire richness: RTK rarefaction, the Chao1 estimator, and Recon v2.1 estimates of unobserved clonotypes. For all TCRbeta clonotypes obtained by the gDNA method from a few donors, generation probabilities were computed with OLGA. The clones in this table, taken by TCRdb from immuneACCESS, are in-frame only. Not every clone is retained; where verified, under half of the shortfall comes from an unresolved V gene, and the cause of the rest is unknown. The DNA gave D and trimming, while V, J and clone size come from that table. The sample table records 2 million to 2.5 million clones; roughly 95% of these occur just once. The ten largest account for roughly 0.13% of the sample.

As to this clone: The antigen it recognizes is unknown. The sample holds no much larger clone one base away, and base qualities are not on file.

The CDR3 spans 14 residues, from the cysteine through the phenylalanine. CDR3 DNA only is kept here, 42 bases in frame from base 1. V trim: 4 bases; J trim: 7 bases; unmatched bases: 8. CDR1 and CDR2 are drawn from the germline V gene: SGHRS, YFSETQ. The sequence came from a man aged 18 to 30 in good health. This chain joins TRBV5-1 to TRBJ1-5; 7 middle bases align to TRBD1. Sequenced material: naive CD4+ T cells sorted from blood. The sample's cell subset or site, from its label and the paper: CD45RA+ positively selected. The bases read TGCGCCAGCAGCGATCGACAGGGTCAACAGCCCCAGCATTTT. It encodes CASSDRQGQQPQHF.